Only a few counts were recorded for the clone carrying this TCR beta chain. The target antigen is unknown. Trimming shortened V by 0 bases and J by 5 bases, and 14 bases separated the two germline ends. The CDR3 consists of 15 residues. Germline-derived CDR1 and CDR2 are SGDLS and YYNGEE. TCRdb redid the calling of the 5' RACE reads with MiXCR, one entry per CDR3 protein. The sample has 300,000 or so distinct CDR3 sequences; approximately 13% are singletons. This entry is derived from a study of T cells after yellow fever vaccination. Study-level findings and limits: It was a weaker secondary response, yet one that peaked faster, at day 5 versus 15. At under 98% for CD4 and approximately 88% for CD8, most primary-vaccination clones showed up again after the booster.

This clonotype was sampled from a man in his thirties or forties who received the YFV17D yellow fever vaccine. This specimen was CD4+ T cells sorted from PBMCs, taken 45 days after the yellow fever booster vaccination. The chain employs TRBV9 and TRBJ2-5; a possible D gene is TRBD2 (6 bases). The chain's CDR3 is CASSVGREPGETQYF. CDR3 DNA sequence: TGTGCCAGCAGCGTAGGTCGGGAGCCGGGTGAGACCCAGTACTTC. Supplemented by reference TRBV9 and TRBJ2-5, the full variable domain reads DSGVTQTPKHLITATGQRVTLRCSPRSGDLSVYWYQQSLDQGLQFLIQYYNGEERAKGNILERFSAQQFPDLHSELNLSSLELGDSALYFCASSVGREPGETQYFGPGTRLLVL.